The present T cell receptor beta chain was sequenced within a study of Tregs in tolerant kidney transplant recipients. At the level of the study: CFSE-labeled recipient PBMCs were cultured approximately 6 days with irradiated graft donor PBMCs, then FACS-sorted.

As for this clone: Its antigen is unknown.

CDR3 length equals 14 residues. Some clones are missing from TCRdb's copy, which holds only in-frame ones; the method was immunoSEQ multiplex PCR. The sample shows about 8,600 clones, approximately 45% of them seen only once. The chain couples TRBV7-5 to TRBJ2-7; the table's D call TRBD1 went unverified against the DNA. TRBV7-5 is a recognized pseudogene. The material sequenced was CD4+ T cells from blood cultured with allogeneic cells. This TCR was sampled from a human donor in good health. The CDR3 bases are TGTGCCAGCAGCTTGACAGGGGGGGCCTACGAGCAGTACTTC. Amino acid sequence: CASSLTGGAYEQYF.